A selection of T cell receptor beta chains follows, all from one sample in a study of identical twins. TCRdb itself ran the 5' RACE reads through MiXCR, one entry per CDR3 protein. The data show 550,000 to 800,000 distinct CDR3 sequences, just over 7% seen once. The same sample was also used in a study of yellow fever vaccine responses in identical twins.

Material for sequencing was PBMCs. Receptors were obtained from a woman under 30 in good health. Each CDR3 is given with its conserved first and last residue. Fields, in order: V gene, D gene, J gene, clone size, CDR3 DNA, CDR3 protein. A D gene is named only where the DNA matches it firmly. Some rows have no size entry. The others give once, few or many, or a class for an expanded clone.

TRBV15	NA	TRBJ2-1	many	TGTGCCACCAGCAGAGGGGGGGGCACGGTCGGCTACAATGAGCAGTTCTTC	CATSRGGGTVGYNEQFF
TRBV6-2/TRBV6-3	NA	TRBJ1-6	many	TGTGCCAGCAGTTACCCCGTAGAAATGGGTAGGGCAGGGTATAATCCACCCCTCCACTTT	CASSYPVEMGRAGYNPPLHF
TRBV20-1	TRBD2	TRBJ2-5	few	TGCAGTGCGACTAGGACTAGCGGGAATCCGGGGGAGACCCAGTACTTC	CSATRTSGNPGETQYF
TRBV7-6	NA	TRBJ2-1	NA	TGTGCCAGCAGCCCTCTGCAGGGCGGGTATGAGCAGTTCTTC	CASSPLQGGYEQFF
TRBV7-9	TRBD1	TRBJ2-1	NA	TGTGCCAGCAGCTCCATCCGGGACAGTAAAGACAATGAGCAGTTCTTC	CASSSIRDSKDNEQFF
TRBV25-1	NA	TRBJ2-5	many	TGTGCCAGCAGTGAACCTGTTGGTAGAGAGACCCAGTACTTC	CASSEPVGRETQYF
TRBV12-3/TRBV12-4	NA	TRBJ1-6	few	TGTGCCAGCAGTTTTCGTCGAGATAATTCACCCCTCCACTTT	CASSFRRDNSPLHF
TRBV29-1	NA	TRBJ2-1	NA	TGCAGCGTTCTCGGGACATTATACAATGAGCAGTTCTTC	CSVLGTLYNEQFF
TRBV6-1	TRBD1	TRBJ1-5	few	TGTGCCAGCAGCCCGACAGGGTCACCGCAGCCCCAGCATTTT	CASSPTGSPQPQHF
TRBV2	TRBD1	TRBJ1-5	few	TGTGCCAGCAGTGATCAGGGGGCGGCTCAGCCCCAGCATTTT	CASSDQGAAQPQHF
TRBV5-1	TRBD2	TRBJ2-1	few	TGCGCCAGCACAAGCGTAGCGGGGGGATACAATGAGCAGTTCTTC	CASTSVAGGYNEQFF
TRBV4-2	TRBD1	TRBJ2-2	few	TGTGCCAGCAGCCCCCGGGGACAGGGGGCAAACACCGGGGAGCTGTTTTTT	CASSPRGQGANTGELFF
TRBV5-1	TRBD2	TRBJ2-1	NA	TGCGCCAGCAGCTTGGACGTTAGCGGGATCGGAGGCAATGAGCAGTTCTTC	CASSLDVSGIGGNEQFF
TRBV12-3/TRBV12-4	NA	TRBJ1-6	few	TGTGCCAGCAGCACAGGGTATAATTCACCCCTCCACTTT	CASSTGYNSPLHF
TRBV5-1	TRBD2	TRBJ2-2	many	TGCGCCAGCAGCGCGGGAGGGCCTCGGGAGCTGTTTTTT	CASSAGGPRELFF
TRBV27	TRBD2	TRBJ2-2	few	TGTGCCAGCAGCTTCCGACTAGCGGGAGACTTTGGCGGGGAGCTGTTTTTT	CASSFRLAGDFGGELFF
TRBV3-1	NA	TRBJ2-7	few	TGTGCCAGCAGCCAAGATTCCCCCGCGGGGGAGCAGTACTTC	CASSQDSPAGEQYF
TRBV2	NA	TRBJ1-1	NA	TGTGCCAGCAGTTTTAGAATCAACACTGAAGCTTTCTTT	CASSFRINTEAFF
TRBV20-1	NA	TRBJ1-5	many	TGCAGTGCTGTCATCGGAACTCAGCCCCAGCATTTT	CSAVIGTQPQHF
TRBV4-1	TRBD2	TRBJ2-3	few	TGCGCCAGCAGCCAAGGACTAGCGGGAGGGCCTTGGTCGCTGGATACGCAGTATTTT	CASSQGLAGGPWSLDTQYF
TRBV7-9	NA	TRBJ1-1	many	TGTGCCAGCAGCTTAATGATTAAGAACACTGAAGCTTTCTTT	CASSLMIKNTEAFF
TRBV20-1	NA	TRBJ1-3	few	TGCAGTGCTACTTCAGACTGGGGCTCTGGAAACACCATATATTTT	CSATSDWGSGNTIYF
TRBV12-3/TRBV12-4	NA	TRBJ2-1	NA	TGTGCCAGCAGTACGGGGGACTCCAGCGTTTACAATGAGCAGTTCTTC	CASSTGDSSVYNEQFF
TRBV5-1	NA	TRBJ2-3	NA	TGCGCCAGCAGCCCAGCCCCCAACAGGGCCGAAGATACGCAGTATTTT	CASSPAPNRAEDTQYF